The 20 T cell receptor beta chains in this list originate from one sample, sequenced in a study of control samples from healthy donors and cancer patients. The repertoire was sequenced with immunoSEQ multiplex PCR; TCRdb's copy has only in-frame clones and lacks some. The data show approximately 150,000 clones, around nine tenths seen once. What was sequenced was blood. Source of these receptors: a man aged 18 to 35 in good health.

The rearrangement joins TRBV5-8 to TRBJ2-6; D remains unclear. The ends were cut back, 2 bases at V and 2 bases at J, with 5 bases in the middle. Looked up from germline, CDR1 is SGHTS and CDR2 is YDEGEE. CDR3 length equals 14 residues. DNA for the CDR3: TGTGCCAGCAGCTTAAGACCTGGGGCCAACGTCCTGACTTTC. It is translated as CASSLRPGANVLTF.

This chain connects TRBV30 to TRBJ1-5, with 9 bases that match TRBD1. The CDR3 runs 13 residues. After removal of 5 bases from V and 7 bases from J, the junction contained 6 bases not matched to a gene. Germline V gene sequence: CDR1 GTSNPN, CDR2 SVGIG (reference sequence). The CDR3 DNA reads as TGTGCCTGGGGTACAGGGGGCAGGCAGCCCCAGCATTTT. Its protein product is CAWGTGGRQPQHF.

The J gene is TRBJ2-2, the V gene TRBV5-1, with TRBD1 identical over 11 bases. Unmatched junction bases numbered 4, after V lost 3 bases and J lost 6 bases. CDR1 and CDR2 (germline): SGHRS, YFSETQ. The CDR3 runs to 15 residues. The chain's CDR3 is CASSYSGQGAGELFF. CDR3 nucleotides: TGCGCCAGCAGCTACTCGGGACAGGGGGCCGGGGAGCTGTTTTTT.

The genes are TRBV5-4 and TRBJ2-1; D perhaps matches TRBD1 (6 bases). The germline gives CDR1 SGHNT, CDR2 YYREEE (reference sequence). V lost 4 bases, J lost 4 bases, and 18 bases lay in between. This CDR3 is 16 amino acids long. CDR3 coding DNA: TGTGCCAGCAGCAAGGGCAGCTGGGGGACATACAATGAGCAGTTCTTC. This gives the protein CASSKGSWGTYNEQFF.

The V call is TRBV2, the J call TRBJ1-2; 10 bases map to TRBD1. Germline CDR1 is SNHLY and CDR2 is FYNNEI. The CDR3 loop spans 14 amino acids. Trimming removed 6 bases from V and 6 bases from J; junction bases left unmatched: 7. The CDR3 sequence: CASSPTGGEHGYTF. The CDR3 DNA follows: TGTGCCAGCAGCCCGACAGGGGGCGAACATGGCTACACCTTC.

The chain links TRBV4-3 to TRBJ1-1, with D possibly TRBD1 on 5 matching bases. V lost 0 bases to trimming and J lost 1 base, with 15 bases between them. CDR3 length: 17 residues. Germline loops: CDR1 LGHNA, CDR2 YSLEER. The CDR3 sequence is CASSQDIRGNGNTEAFF. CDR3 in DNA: TGCGCCAGCAGCCAAGATATTAGGGGAAATGGGAACACTGAAGCTTTCTTT.

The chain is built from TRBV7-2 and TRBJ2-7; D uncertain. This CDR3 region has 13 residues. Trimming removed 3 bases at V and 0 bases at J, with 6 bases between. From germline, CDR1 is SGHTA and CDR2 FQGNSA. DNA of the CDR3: TGTGCCAGCAGCTTTGAGTTCTCCTACGAGCAGTACTTC. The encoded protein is CASSFEFSYEQYF.

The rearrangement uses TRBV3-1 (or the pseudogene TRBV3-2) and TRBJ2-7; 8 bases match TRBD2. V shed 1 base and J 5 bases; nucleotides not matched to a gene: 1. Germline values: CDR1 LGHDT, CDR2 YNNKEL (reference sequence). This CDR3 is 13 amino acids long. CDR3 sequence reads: CASSQGSGDEQYF. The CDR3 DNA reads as TGTGCCAGCAGCCAAGGTAGCGGGGACGAGCAGTACTTC.

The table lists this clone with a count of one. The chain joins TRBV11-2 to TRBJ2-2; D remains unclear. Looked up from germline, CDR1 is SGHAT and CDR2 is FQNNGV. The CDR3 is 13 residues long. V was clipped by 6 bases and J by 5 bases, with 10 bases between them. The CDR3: CASRDLRTGELFF. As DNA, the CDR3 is TGTGCCAGCAGAGACCTAAGAACCGGGGAGCTGTTTTTT.

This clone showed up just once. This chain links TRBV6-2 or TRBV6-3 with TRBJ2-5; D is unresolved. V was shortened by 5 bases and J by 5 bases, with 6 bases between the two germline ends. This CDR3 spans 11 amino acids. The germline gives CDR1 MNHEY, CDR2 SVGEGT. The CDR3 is CASSNAETQYF. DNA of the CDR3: TGTGCCAGCAGTAATGCTGAGACCCAGTACTTC.

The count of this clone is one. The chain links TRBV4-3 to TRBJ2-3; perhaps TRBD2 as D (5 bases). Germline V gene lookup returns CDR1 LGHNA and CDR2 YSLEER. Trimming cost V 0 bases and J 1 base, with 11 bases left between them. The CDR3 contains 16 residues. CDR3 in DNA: TGCGCCAGCAGCCAAGAGGTGGCGGGTCGCACAGATACGCAGTATTTT. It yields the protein CASSQEVAGRTDTQYF.

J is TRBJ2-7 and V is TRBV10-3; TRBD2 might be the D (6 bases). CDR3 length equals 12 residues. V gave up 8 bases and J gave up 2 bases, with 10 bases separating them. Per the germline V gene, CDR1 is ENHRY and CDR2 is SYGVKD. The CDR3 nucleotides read TGTGCCATCGGGGGACTTACCTACGAGCAGTACTTC. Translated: CAIGGLTYEQYF.

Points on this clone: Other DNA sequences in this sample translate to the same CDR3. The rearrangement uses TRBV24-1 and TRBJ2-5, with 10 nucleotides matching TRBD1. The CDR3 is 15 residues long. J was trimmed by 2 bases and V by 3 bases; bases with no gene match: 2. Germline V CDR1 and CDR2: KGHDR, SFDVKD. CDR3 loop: CATSDRTGGQETQYF. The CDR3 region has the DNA TGTGCCACCAGTGATCGGACAGGGGGACAAGAGACCCAGTACTTC.

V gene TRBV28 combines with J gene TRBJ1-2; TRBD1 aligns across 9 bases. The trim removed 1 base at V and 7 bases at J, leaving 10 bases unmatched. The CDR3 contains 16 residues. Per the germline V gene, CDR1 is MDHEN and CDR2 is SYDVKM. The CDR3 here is CASSLYTSDRGFGYTF. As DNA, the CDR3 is TGTGCCAGCAGTTTATACACTTCGGACAGGGGATTTGGCTACACCTTC.

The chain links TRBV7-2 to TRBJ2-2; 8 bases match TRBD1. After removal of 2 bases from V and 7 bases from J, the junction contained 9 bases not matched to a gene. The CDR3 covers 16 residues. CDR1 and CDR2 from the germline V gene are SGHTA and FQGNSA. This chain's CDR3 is CASSLRAGGFSGELFF. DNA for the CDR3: TGTGCCAGCAGCTTAAGGGCAGGGGGCTTCAGCGGGGAGCTGTTTTTT. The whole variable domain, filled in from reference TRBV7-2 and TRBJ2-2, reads GAGVSQSPSNKVTEKGKDVELRCDPISGHTALYWYRQSLGQGLEFLIYFQGNSAPDKSGLPSDRFSAERTGGSVSTLTIQRTQQEDSAVYLCASSLRAGGFSGELFFGEGSRLTVL.

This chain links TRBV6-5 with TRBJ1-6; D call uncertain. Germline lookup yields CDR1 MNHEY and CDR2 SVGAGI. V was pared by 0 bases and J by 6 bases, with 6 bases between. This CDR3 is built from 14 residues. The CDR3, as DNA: TGTGCCAGCAGTTACTCCGGAGGTAATTCACCCCTCCACTTT. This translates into CASSYSGGNSPLHF.

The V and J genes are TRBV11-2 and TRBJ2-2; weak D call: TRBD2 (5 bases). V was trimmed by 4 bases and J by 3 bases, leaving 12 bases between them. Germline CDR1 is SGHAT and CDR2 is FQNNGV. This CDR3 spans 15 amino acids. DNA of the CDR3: TGTGCCAGCAGCTCGAGGCCGGGATACACCGGGGAGCTGTTTTTT. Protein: CASSSRPGYTGELFF.

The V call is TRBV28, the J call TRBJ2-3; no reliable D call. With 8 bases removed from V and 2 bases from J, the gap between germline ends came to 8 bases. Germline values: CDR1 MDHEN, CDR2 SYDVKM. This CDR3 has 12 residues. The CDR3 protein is CASEKATDTQYF. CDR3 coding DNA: TGTGCCAGCGAGAAAGCCACAGATACGCAGTATTTT.

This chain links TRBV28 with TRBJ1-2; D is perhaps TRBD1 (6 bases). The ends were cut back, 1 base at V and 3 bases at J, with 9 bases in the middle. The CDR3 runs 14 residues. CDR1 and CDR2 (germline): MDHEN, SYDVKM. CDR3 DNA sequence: TGTGCCAGCAGTTTATTTGCAGGGGACTATGGCTACACCTTC. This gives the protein CASSLFAGDYGYTF.

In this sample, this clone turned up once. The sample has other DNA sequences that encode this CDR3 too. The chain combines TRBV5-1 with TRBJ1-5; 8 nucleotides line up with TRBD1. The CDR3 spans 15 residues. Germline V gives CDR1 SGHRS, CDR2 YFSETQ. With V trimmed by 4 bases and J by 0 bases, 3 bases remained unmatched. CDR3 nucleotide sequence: TGCGCCAGCAGCCTCGGACAGGGTAGCAATCAGCCCCAGCATTTT. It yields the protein CASSLGQGSNQPQHF.